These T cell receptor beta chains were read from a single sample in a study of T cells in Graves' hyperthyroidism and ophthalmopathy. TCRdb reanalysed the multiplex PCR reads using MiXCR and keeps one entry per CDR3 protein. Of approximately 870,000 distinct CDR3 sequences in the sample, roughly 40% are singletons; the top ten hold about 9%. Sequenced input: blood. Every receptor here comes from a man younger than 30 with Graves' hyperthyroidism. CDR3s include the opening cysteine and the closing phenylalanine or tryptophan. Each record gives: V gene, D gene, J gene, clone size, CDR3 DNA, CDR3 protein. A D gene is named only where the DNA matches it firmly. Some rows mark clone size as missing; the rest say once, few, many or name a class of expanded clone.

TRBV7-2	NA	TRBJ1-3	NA	TGTGCCAGCAGCCCCCCCGGGGTTGGCTACACCATATATTTT	CASSPPGVGYTIYF
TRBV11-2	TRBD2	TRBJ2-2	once	TGTGCCCATACCGGGACTAGCGGGAGAGTATCCCCCGGGGAGCTGTTTTTT	CAHTGTSGRVSPGELFF
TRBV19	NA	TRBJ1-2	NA	TGTGCCAGCGTGACAGGAGAGCGCTATGGCTACACCTTC	CASVTGERYGYTF
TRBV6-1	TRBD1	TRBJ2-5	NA	TGTGCCAGCAATCCGGGACAGGGCCCAGAGACCCAGTACTTC	CASNPGQGPETQYF
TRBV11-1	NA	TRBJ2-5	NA	TGTGCCAGCCCCTACGAGGGGGGATCGGAGACCCAGTACTTC	CASPYEGGSETQYF
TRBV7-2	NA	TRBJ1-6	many	TGTGCCAGCAGCTCAACGTCCAGCTCCTATAATTCACCCCTCCACTTT	CASSSTSSSYNSPLHF
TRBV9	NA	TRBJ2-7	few	TGTGCCAGCAGCGCCCCGGCCTCAAGCGAGCAGTACTTC	CASSAPASSEQYF
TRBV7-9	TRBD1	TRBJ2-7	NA	TGCGCCAGCAGCCAAGATTCTCCAGGGACAGGGCCCCACGAGCAGTACTTC	CASSQDSPGTGPHEQYF
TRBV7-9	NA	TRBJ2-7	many	TGTGCCAGCAGCGACAGCAGATACGAGCAGTACTTC	CASSDSRYEQYF
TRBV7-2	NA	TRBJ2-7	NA	TGTGCCAGCAGCCCAGAGGGAAGCTCCTACGAGCAGTACTTC	CASSPEGSSYEQYF
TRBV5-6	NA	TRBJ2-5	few	TGTGCCAGCAGCTCTGCTGTACTAGGAGAGACCCAGTACTTC	CASSSAVLGETQYF
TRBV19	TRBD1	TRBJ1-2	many	TGTGCCAGTAGTACCGGGGGACAGATAATGGTTAACTATGGCTACACCTTC	CASSTGGQIMVNYGYTF
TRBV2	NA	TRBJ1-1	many	TGTGCCAGCCTCTCGGCCCGGAGACGTACTGAAGCTTTCTTT	CASLSARRRTEAFF
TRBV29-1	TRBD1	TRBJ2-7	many	TGCAGCGTGGGGACAGGGGTTGGGTACGAGCAGTACTTC	CSVGTGVGYEQYF
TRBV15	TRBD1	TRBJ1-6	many	TGTGCCACCAGCCGGGACAGTTATAATTCACCCCTCCACTTT	CATSRDSYNSPLHF
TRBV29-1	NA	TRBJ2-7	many	TGCAGCGTTGGTGTCTGGCACAGCTCCTACGAGCAGTACTTC	CSVGVWHSSYEQYF
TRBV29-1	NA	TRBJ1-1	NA	TGCAGCGTTGAAGAGGGCGGGGGCAACACTGAAGCTTTCTTT	CSVEEGGGNTEAFF
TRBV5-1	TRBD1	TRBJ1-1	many	TGCGCCAGCAGCCTGGGACAGGGACAAGCTTTCTTT	CASSLGQGQAFF
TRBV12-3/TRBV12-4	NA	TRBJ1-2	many	TGTGCCAGCAGTACTACGACAGCCTTGGGCTACACCTTC	CASSTTTALGYTF
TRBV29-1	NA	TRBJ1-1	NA	TGCAGCTTCATAGGGAACACTGAAGCTTTCTTT	CSFIGNTEAFF
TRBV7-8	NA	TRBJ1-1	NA	TGTGCCAGCACCAAAACGTTGAACACTGAAGCTTTCTTT	CASTKTLNTEAFF
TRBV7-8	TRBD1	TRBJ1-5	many	TGTGCCAGCAGCTTACACAGGGGTAATCAGCCCCAGCATTTT	CASSLHRGNQPQHF
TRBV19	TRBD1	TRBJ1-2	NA	TGTGCCAGTAGTCCGCCGGGAGGGACAGAAACTATTGGCTACACCTTC	CASSPPGGTETIGYTF
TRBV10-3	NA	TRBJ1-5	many	TGTGCCATCAGTGATCGCAGGGGAAGCAATCAGCCCCAGCATTTT	CAISDRRGSNQPQHF
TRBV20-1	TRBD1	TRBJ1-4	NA	TGCAGTGCTAGGTTCGCAGGGGGAGATGAAAAACTGTTTTTT	CSARFAGGDEKLFF
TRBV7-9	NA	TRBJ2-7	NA	TGTGCCAGCAGCTTAGGCGGCAGGGAGGTGTCTTCGTACTTC	CASSLGGREVSSYF
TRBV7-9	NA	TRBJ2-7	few	TGTGCCAGCAGCTTAGCGGTCGGGACGACCACCTACGAGCAGTACTTC	CASSLAVGTTTYEQYF
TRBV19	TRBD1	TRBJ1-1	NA	TGTGCCAGTCGCCTGGCAGGGGGAAACACTGAAGCTTTCTTT	CASRLAGGNTEAFF
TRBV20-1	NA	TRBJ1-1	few	TGCAGTGCTCAAAACAGGGTGGGGCACACTGAAGCTTTCTTT	CSAQNRVGHTEAFF
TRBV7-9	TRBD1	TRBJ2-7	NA	TGTGCCAGCAGCATCTCGACAGGGATCAACGAGCAGTACTTC	CASSISTGINEQYF
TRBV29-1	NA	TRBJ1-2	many	TGCAGCGTTGCTTCCGACAGTTCCTATGGCTACACCTTC	CSVASDSSYGYTF
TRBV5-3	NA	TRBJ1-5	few	TGTGCCAGCAAACAGGCCGGGGGCCCCCAGCATTTT	CASKQAGGPQHF
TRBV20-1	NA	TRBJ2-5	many	TGCAGCCCGGAGAGGGAAGAGACCCAGTACTTC	CSPEREETQYF
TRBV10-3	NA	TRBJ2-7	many	TGTGCCATCAGTGACCCCTACGAGCAGTACTTC	CAISDPYEQYF
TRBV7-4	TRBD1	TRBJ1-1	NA	TGTGCCAGCAGCTGGACAGGGAAGGACACTGAAGCTTTCTTT	CASSWTGKDTEAFF
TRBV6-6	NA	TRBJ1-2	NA	TGTGCCAGCAGGACAGTAGACGGCTACACCTTC	CASRTVDGYTF
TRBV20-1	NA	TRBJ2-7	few	TGCAGTGCTAGAGAGTTCGTCGCCGGCGAGCAGTACTTC	CSAREFVAGEQYF
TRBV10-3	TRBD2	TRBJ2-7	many	TGTGCCATCAGCGGCGGGACTAGCGGGAGGGCACTCTCCTACGAGCAGTACTTC	CAISGGTSGRALSYEQYF
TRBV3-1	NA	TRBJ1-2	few	TGTGCCAGCAGCCACAGGGTTGGGAACTATGGCTACACCTTC	CASSHRVGNYGYTF
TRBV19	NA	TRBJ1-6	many	TGTGCCAGTAGGGGCTCGCGGAATTCACCCCTCCACTTT	CASRGSRNSPLHF
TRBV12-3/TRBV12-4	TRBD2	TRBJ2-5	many	TGTGCCAGCGGCTCCGGGGGGCAAGAGACCCAGTACTTC	CASGSGGQETQYF
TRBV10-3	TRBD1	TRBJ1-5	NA	TGTGCTCTCCGGGACAGGGATCAGGGCAATCAGCCCCAGCATTTT	CALRDRDQGNQPQHF
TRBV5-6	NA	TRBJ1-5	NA	TGTGCCAGCCAAGTCGGGGAGAGCAATCAGCCCCAGCATTTT	CASQVGESNQPQHF
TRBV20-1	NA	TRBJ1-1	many	TGCAGTGCTAGAGATGATGAGTACACTGAAGCTTTCTTT	CSARDDEYTEAFF
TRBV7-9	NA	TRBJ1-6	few	TGTGCCAGCAGCTTAGGGGGAGTAAGCGATTCACCCCTCCACTTT	CASSLGGVSDSPLHF
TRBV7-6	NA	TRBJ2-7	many	TGTGCCAGCAGCACCACCCCGAAGGGAAACTACGAGCAGTACTTC	CASSTTPKGNYEQYF
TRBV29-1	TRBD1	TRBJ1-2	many	TGCAGCGTTGCCGGGACAGGACAAGCAACATCTAACTATGGCTACACCTTC	CSVAGTGQATSNYGYTF
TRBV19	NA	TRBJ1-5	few	TGTGCCAGTAGTATCGGGACCCAAAATCAGCCCCAGCATTTT	CASSIGTQNQPQHF
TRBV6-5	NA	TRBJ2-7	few	TGTGCCAGCAGGAGTTGGGTATACGAGCAGTACTTC	CASRSWVYEQYF
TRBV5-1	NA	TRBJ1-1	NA	TGCGCCAGCAGCTTGGGACGGGCTGCTGGCACTGAAGCTTTCTTT	CASSLGRAAGTEAFF
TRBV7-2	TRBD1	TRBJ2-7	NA	TGTGCCAGCAGCTTAGGGGACAGGTTAACCTACGAGCAGTACTTC	CASSLGDRLTYEQYF
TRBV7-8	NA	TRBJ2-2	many	TGTGCCAGCAGCAGGTCAGCCCTAGGCCCCACCGGGGAGCTGTTTTTT	CASSRSALGPTGELFF
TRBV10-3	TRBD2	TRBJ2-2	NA	TGTGCCATCAGTGCTCAAGCGGGGGGGCACACCGGGGAGCTGTTTTTT	CAISAQAGGHTGELFF
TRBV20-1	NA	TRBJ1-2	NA	TGCAGTGCTAGAGAGGCAGGGCCTCTGGACTACACCTTC	CSAREAGPLDYTF
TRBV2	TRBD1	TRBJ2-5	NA	TGTGCCAGCAGTGAGTGGGCAGGGGGCGGACAGCCCCAGTACTTC	CASSEWAGGGQPQYF